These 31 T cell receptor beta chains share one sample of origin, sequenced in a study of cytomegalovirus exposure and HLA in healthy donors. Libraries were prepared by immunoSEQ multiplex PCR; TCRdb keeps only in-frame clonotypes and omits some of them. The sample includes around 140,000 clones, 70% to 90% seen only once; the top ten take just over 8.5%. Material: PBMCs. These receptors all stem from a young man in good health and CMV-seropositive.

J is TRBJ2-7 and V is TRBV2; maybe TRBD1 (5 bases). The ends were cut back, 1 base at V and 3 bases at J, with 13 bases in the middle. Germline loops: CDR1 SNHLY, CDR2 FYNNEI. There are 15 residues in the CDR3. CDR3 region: CASSEDQGRGYEQYF. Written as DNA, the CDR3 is TGTGCCAGCAGTGAAGACCAGGGAAGGGGCTACGAGCAGTACTTC.

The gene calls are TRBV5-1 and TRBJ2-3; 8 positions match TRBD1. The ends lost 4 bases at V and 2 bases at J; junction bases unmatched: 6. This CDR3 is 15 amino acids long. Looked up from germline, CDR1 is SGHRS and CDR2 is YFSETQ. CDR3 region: CASSPGTGYTDTQYF. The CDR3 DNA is TGCGCCAGCAGCCCGGGGACAGGCTACACAGATACGCAGTATTTT.

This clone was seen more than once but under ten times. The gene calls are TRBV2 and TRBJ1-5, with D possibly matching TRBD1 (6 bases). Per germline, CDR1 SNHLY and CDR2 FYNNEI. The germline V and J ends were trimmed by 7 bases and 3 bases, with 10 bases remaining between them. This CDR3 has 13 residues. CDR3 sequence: CASTRTANQPQHF. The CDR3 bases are TGTGCCAGCACCCGGACAGCCAATCAGCCCCAGCATTTT.

The CDR3 sequence: CASSLQGAQETQYF. CDR3 DNA: TGCGCCAGCAGCTTGCAGGGGGCCCAAGAGACCCAGTACTTC. V usage is TRBV5-1 and J usage is TRBJ2-5, with 8 bases that match TRBD1. CDR1 SGHRS and CDR2 YFSETQ come from the germline V gene. This CDR3 contains 14 residues. The J segment lost 1 base and the V segment lost 1 base, leaving 0 bases of the junction unmatched.

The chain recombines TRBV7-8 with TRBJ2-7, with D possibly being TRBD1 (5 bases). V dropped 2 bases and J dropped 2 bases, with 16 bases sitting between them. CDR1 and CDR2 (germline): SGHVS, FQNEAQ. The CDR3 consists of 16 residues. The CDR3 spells CASSLRAQGNPYEQYF. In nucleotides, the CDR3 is TGTGCCAGCAGCTTAAGGGCGCAGGGTAACCCCTACGAGCAGTACTTC.

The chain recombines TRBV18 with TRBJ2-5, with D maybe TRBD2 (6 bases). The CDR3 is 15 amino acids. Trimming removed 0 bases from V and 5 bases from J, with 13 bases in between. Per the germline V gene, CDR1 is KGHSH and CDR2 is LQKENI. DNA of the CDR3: TGTGCCAGCTCACCACCGGGGGGACTCGGGGAGACCCAGTACTTC. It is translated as CASSPPGGLGETQYF.

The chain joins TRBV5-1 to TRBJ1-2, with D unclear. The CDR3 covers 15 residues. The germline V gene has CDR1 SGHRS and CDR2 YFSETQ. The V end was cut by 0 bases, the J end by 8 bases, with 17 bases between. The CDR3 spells CASSLEGAGFEGYTF. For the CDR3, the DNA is TGCGCCAGCAGCTTGGAGGGCGCGGGTTTTGAGGGCTACACCTTC.

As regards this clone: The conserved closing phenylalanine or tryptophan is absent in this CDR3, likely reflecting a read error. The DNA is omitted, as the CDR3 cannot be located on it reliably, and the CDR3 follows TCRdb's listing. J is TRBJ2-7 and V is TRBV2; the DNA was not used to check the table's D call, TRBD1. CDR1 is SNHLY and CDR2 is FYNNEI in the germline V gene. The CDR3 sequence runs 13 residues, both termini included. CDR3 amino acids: CASSRRLMGASFL.

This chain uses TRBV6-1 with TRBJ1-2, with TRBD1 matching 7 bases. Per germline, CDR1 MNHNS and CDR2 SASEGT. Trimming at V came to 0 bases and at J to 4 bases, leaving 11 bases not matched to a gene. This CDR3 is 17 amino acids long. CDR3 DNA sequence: TGTGCCAGCAGTGAAGCGTTACAGGGGACGAGGGGCTATGGCTACACCTTC. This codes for CASSEALQGTRGYGYTF.

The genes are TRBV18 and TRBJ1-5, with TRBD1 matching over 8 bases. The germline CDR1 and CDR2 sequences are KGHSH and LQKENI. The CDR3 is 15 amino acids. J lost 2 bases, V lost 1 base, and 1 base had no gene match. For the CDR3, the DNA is TGTGCCAGCTCACCACAGGGACAGGGCAATCAGCCCCAGCATTTT. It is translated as CASSPQGQGNQPQHF.

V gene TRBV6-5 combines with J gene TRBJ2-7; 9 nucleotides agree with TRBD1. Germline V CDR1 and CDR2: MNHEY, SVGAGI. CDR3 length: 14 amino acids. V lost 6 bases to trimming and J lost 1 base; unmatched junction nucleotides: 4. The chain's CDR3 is CASRGTGKSYEQYF. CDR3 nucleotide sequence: TGTGCCAGCAGAGGGACAGGGAAGTCCTACGAGCAGTACTTC.

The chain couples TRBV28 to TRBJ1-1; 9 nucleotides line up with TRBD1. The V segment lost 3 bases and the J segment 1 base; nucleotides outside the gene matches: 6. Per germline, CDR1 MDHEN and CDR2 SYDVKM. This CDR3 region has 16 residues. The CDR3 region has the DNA TGTGCCAGCAGTTTGGGTCCGGGACAGGGGAACACTGAAGCTTTCTTT. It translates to CASSLGPGQGNTEAFF.

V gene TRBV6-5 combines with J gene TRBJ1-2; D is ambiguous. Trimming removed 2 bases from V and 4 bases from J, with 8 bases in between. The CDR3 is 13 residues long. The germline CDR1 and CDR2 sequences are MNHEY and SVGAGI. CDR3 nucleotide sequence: TGTGCCAGCAGTTACCAGACAAGCTATGGCTACACCTTC. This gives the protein CASSYQTSYGYTF.

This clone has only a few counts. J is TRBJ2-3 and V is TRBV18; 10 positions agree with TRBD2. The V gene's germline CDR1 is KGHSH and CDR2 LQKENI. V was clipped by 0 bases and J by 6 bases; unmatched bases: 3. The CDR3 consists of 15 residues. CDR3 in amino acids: CASSPPAGGPDTQYF. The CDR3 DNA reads TGTGCCAGCTCACCACCAGCGGGAGGGCCGGATACGCAGTATTTT.

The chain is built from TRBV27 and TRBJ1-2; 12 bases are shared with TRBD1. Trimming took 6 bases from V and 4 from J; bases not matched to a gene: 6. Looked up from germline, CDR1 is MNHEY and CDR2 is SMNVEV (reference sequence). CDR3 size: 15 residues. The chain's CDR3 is CASSPGTGGSYGYTF. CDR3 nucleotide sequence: TGTGCCAGCAGCCCCGGGACAGGGGGCAGCTATGGCTACACCTTC.

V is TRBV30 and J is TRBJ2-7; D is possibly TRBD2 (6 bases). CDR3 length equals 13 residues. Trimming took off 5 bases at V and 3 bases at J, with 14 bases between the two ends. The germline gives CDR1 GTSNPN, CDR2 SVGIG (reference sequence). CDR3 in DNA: TGTGCCTGGTCAGGTAGCGGAATCTACGAGCAGTACTTC. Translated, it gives CAWSGSGIYEQYF.

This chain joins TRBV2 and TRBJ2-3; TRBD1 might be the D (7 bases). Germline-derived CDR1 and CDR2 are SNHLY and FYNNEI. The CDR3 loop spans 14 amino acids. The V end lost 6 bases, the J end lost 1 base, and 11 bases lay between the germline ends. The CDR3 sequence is CASRQGGGTDTQYF. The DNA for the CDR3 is TGTGCCAGCAGGCAGGGGGGTGGCACAGATACGCAGTATTTT.

Here the CDR3 DNA reads TGTGCCAGCAGAAGCCGCCGCCGCAATGAGCAGTTCTTC. Protein product: CASRSRRRNEQFF. The rearrangement joins TRBV5-4 to TRBJ2-1; D ambiguous. There are 13 residues in the CDR3. V lost 5 bases and J lost 6, with 12 bases in between. CDR1 SGHNT and CDR2 YYREEE come from the germline V gene (reference sequence).

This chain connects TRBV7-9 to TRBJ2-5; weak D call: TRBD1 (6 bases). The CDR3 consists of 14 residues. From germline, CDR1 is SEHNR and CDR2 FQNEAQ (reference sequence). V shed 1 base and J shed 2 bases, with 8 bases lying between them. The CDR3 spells CASSLVQGQETQYF. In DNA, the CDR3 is TGTGCCAGCAGCTTAGTGCAGGGGCAAGAGACCCAGTACTTC.

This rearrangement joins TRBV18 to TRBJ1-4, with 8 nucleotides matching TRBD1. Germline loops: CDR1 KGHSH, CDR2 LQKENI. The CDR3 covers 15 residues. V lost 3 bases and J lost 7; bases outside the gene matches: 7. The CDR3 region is CASSPKQGGAEKLFF. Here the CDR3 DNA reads TGTGCCAGCTCACCCAAACAGGGGGGAGCTGAAAAACTGTTTTTT.

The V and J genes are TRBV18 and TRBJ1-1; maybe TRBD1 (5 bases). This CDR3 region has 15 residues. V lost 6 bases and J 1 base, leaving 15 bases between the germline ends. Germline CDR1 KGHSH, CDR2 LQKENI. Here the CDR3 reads CASSTRGDGNTEAFF. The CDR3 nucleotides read TGTGCCAGCTCGACGCGGGGGGACGGGAACACTGAAGCTTTCTTT.

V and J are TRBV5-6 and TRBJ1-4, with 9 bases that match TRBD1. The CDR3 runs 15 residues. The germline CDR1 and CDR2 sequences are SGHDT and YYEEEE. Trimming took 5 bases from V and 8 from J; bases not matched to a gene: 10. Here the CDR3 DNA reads TGTGCCAGCAGACCTTACAGGGGGCTACGGGAAAAACTGTTTTTT. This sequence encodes CASRPYRGLREKLFF.

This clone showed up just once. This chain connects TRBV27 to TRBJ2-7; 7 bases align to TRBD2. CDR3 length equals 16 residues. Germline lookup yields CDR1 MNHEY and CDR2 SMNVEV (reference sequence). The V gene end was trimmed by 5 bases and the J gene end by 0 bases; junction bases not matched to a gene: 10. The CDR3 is CASSPPAGQSSYEQYF. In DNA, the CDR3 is TGTGCCAGCAGTCCCCCAGCGGGGCAAAGCTCCTACGAGCAGTACTTC.

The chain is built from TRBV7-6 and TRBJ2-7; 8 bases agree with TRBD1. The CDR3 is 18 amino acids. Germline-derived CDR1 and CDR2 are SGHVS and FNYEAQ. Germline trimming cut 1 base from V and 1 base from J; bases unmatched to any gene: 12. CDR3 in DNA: TGTGCCAGCAGCTTAGAGTGCGGATTGACAGGGGAGTCCTACGAGCAGTACTTC. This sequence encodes CASSLECGLTGESYEQYF.

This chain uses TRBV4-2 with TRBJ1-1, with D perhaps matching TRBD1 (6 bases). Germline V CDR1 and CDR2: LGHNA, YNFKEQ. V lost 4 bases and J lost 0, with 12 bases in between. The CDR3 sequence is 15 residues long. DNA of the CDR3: TGTGCCAGCAGCCCACAGGGCAACCTGAACACTGAAGCTTTCTTT. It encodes CASSPQGNLNTEAFF.

DNA for the CDR3: TGCGCCAGCAGCTTGTCGTCTAGCGGGGCCCTCAATGAGCAGTTCTTC. Encoded protein: CASSLSSSGALNEQFF. The chain recombines TRBV5-1 with TRBJ2-1; 9 bases agree with TRBD2. The CDR3 is 16 residues long. Germline V gene sequence: CDR1 SGHRS, CDR2 YFSETQ. Losses at the gene ends were 1 base for V and 6 bases for J; bases not matched to a gene: 8.

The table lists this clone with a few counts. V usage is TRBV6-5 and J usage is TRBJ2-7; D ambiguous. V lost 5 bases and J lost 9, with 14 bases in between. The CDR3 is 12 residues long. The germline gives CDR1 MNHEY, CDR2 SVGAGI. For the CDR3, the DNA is TGTGCCAGCAGTCCTATGTTCGGCGGGCAGTACTTC. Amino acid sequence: CASSPMFGGQYF.

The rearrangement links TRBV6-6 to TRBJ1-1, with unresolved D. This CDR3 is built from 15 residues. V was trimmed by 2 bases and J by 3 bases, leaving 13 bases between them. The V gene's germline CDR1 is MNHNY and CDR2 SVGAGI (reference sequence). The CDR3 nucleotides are TGTGCCAGCAGTTACACTCCTGTAGCGGACACTGAAGCTTTCTTT. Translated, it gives CASSYTPVADTEAFF.

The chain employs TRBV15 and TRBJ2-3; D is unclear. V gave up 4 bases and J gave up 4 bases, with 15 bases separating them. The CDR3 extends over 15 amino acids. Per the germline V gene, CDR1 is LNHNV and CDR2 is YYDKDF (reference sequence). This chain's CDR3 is CATSTGTIPADTQYF. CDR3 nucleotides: TGTGCCACCAGCACCGGAACTATCCCCGCAGATACGCAGTATTTT.

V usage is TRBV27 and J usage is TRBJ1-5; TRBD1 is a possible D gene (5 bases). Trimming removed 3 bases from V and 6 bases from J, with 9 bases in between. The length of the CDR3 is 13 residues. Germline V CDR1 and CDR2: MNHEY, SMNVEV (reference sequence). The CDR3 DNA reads TGTGCCAGCAGTTTTGGGGGGGGTCAGCCCCAGCATTTT. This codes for CASSFGGGQPQHF.

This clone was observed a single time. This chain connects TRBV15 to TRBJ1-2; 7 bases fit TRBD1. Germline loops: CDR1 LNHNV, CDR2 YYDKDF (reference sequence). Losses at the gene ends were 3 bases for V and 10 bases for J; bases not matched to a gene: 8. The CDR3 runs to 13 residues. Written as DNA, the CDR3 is TGTGCCACCAGCAGCCAAAGGGGGCGTGCCTACACCTTC. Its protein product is CATSSQRGRAYTF.